Sequencing of this T cell receptor (beta chain) was carried out in a study of blood T cell repertoires in COVID-19. About the study: Acute-phase and convalescent COVID-19 samples originated in the United States, Italy and Spain. T cells, B-cell-depleted T cells, or PBMCs provided the cDNA or gDNA that served as material.

Trimming removed 0 bases at V and 3 bases at J, with 21 bases between. CDR1 and CDR2 from the germline V gene are SGHVS and FQNEAQ. CDR3 length: 18 amino acids. Source study methods: Quantification of nucleated cells was approximated via reference gene primer amplification. Generated by immunoSEQ multiplex PCR, the TCRdb table keeps only in-frame clones and is missing some. Clone size and V and J calls were adopted from that table, with D and trimming inferred from the DNA. This table holds about 50,000 clones, about four fifths found once. Sequencing input: peripheral blood. The genes are TRBV7-8 and TRBJ2-7; weak D call: TRBD2 (5 bases). The source of this sequence is a man aged 65 to 79 with active COVID-19. CDR3 sequence reads: CASSLAFTLVAAGYEQYF. The CDR3 DNA follows: TGTGCCAGCAGCTTAGCGTTTACCCTCGTGGCGGCGGGCTACGAGCAGTACTTC.